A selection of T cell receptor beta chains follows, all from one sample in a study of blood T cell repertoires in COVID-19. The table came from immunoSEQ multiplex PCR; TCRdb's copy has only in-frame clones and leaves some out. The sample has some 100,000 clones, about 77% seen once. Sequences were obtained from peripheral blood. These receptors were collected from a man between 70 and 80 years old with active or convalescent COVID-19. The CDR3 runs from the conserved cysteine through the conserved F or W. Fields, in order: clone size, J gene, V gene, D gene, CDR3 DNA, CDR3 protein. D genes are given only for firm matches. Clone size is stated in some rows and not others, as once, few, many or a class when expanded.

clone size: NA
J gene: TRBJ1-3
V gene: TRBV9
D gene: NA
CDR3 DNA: TGTGCCAGCAGCGTAGAGGGGGACCCAAGGCTTGGAAACACCATATATTTT
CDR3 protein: CASSVEGDPRLGNTIYF

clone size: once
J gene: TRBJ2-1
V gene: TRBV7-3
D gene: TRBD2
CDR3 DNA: TGTGCCAGCAGCTTAACCGGAGCGGGGTACAATGAGCAGTTCTTC
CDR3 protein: CASSLTGAGYNEQFF

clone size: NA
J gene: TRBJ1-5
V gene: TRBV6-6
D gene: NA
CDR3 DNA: TGTGCCAGCAGTACCGAACAGGGCTGGGGGAATCAGCCCCAGCATTTT
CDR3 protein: CASSTEQGWGNQPQHF

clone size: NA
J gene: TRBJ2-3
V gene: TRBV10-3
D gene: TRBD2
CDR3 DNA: TGTGCCATCAGCCCCAGCGGGGGCCTCACAGATACGCAGTATTTT
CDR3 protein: CAISPSGGLTDTQYF

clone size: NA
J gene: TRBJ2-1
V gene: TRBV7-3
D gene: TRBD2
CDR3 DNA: TGTGCCAGCAGCTCCGGACTAGCGGGAACCAATGAGCAGTTCTTC
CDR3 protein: CASSSGLAGTNEQFF

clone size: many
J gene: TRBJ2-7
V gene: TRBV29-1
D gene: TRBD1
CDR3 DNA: TGCAGCGTTGAAGCCTCCGGGACAGCCTTCTACGAGCAGTACTTC
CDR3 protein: CSVEASGTAFYEQYF

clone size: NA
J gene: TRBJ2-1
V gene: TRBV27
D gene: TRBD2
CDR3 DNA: TGTGCCAGCAGTTTCGGGACTAACTACAATGAGCAGTTCTTC
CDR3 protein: CASSFGTNYNEQFF

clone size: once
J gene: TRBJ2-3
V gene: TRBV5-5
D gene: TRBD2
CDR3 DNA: TGTGCCAGCAGCCGAGGGGTAGCGGGGCCCACAGATACGCAGTATTTT
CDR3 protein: CASSRGVAGPTDTQYF

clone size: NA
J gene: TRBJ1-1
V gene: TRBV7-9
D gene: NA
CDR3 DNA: TGTGCCAGCAAGGGAGGCACTGAAGCTTTCTTT
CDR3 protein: CASKGGTEAFF

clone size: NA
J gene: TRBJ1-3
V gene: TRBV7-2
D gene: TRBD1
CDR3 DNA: TGTGCCAGCAGCCAGGGGACAGCCTCTGGAAACACCATATATTTT
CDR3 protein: CASSQGTASGNTIYF